This T cell receptor (beta chain) comes out of a study of B cell selection in AIRE deficiency. TCRdb's copy holds only in-frame clones and misses some; the assay was immunoSEQ multiplex PCR. Of tens of thousands of clones listed, roughly 97% are singletons. CD4+CD127+ cells were sorted as the conventional CD4 T cells. The CDR3 is made up of 15 amino acids. The germline V gene encodes CDR1 SGHTA and CDR2 FQGNSA. Trimming took 1 base from V and 4 from J, leaving 12 bases between them. V is TRBV7-2 and J is TRBJ2-3; tentatively, D is TRBD1 or TRBD2 (6 bases each). The sequence was obtained from a human donor with AIRE deficiency. The material sequenced was conventional CD4+ T cells sorted from PBMCs. This CDR3 is CASSLVVGGSDTQYF. DNA for the CDR3: TGTGCCAGCAGCTTAGTAGTCGGGGGCTCAGATACGCAGTATTTT.